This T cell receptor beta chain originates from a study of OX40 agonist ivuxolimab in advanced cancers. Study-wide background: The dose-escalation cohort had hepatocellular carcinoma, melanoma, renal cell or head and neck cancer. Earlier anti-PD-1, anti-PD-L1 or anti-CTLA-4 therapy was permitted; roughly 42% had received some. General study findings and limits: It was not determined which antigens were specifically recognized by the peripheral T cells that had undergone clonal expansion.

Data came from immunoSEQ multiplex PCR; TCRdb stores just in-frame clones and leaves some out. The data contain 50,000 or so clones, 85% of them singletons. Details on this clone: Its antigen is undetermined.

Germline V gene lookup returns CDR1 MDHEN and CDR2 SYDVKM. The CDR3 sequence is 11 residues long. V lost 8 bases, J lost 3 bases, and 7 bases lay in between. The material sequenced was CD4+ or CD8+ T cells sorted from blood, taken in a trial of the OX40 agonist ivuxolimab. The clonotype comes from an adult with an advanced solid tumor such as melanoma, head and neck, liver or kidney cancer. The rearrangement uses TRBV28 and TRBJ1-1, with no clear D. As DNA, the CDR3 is TGTGCCAGCCGACGGGACACTGAAGCTTTCTTT. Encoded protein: CASRRDTEAFF.